This T cell receptor beta chain was sequenced for a study of blood T cell repertoires in COVID-19. On the study more broadly: Collection of acute and convalescent COVID-19 samples took place in the United States, Italy and Spain. From T cells, B-cell-depleted T cells, or PBMCs came the material, which was cDNA or gDNA.

In the original workflow: Counts of nucleated cells, estimated from reference gene primer amplification, were obtained. Produced via immunoSEQ multiplex PCR; TCRdb's table is partial and in-frame only. For V, J and clone size, that table is used; D and trimming come from the DNA. The profile shows about 270,000 clones, roughly 91% of them singletons. This clone was seen only once. This CDR3 is built from 14 residues. The junction had 3 bases not matched to a gene; V was cut back by 4 bases and J by 4 bases. Germline values: CDR1 SGHRS, CDR2 YFSETQ. Cohorts were determined from participant-reported clinical history.

Sequenced input: PBMCs or T cells enriched from blood (not recorded which). J is TRBJ2-1 and V is TRBV5-1; 9 positions match TRBD1. The sequence derives from a woman between 40 and 55 years old with acute COVID-19. The CDR3 DNA reads as TGCGCCAGCAGCCCCGGGACAGGGTACAATGAGCAGTTCTTC. It translates to CASSPGTGYNEQFF.